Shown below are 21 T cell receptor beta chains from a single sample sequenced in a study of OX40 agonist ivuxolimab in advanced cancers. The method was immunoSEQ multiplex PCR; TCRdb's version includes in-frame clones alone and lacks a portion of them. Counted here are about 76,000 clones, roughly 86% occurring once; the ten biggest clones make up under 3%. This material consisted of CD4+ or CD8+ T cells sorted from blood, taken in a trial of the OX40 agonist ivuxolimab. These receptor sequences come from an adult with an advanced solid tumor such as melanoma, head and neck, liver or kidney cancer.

The CDR3 loop is CASSLVTQGNPEAFF. In DNA, the CDR3 is TGCGCCAGCAGCTTGGTTACGCAGGGAAATCCTGAAGCTTTCTTT. The rearrangement links TRBV5-1 to TRBJ1-1, with a tentative D call TRBD1 (5 bases). V was cut by 0 bases and J by 6 bases, with 15 bases left in between. Germline-derived CDR1 and CDR2 are SGHRS and YFSETQ. CDR3 length equals 15 residues.

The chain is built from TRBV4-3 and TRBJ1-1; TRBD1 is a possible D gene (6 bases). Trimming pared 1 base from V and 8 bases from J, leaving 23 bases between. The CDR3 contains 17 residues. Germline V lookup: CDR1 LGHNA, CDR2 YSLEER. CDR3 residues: CASSQAPGGQGTAEAFF. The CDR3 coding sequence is TGCGCCAGCAGCCAAGCCCCGGGGGGGCAGGGAACAGCGGAAGCTTTCTTT.

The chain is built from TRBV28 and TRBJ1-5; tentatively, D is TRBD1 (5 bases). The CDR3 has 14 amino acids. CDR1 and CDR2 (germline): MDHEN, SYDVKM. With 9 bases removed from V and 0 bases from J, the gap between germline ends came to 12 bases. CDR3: CASQGVNSNQPQHF. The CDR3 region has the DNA TGTGCCAGTCAGGGAGTAAATAGCAATCAGCCCCAGCATTTT.

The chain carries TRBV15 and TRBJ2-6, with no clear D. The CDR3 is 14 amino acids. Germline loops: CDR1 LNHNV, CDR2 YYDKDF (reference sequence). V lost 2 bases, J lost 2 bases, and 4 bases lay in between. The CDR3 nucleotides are TGTGCCACCAGCAGAAGGGCTGGGGCCAACGTCCTGACTTTC. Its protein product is CATSRRAGANVLTF.

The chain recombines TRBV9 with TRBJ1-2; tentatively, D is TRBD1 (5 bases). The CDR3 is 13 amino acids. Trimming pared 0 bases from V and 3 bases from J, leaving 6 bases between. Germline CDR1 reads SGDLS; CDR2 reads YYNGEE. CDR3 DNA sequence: TGTGCCAGCAGCGTAGGAGGGGACTATGGCTACACCTTC. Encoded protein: CASSVGGDYGYTF.

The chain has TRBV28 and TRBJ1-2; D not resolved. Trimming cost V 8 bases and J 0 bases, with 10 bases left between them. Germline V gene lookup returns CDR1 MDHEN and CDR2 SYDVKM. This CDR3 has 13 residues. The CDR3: CASLVAANYGYTF. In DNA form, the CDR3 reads TGTGCCAGCCTGGTTGCAGCTAACTATGGCTACACCTTC.

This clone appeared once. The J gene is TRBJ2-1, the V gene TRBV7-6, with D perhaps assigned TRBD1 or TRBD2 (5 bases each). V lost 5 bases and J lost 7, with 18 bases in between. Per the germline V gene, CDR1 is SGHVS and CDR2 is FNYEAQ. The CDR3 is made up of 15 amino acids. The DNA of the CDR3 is TGTGCCAGCAGCCTGGAGGATTTAGGGGCAAATGAGCAGTTCTTC. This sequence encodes CASSLEDLGANEQFF. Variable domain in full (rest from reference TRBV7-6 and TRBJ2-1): GAGVSQSPRYKVTKRGQDVALRCDPISGHVSLYWYRQALGQGPEFLTYFNYEAQQDKSGLPNDRFSAERPEGSISTLTIQRTEQRDSAMYRCASSLEDLGANEQFFGPGTRLTVL.

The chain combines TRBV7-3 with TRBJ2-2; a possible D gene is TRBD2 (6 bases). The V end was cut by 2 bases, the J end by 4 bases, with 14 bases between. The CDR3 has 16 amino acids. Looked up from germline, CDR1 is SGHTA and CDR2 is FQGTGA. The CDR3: CASSLGGMARTGELFF. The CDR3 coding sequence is TGTGCCAGCAGCTTAGGGGGGATGGCCCGCACCGGGGAGCTGTTTTTT.

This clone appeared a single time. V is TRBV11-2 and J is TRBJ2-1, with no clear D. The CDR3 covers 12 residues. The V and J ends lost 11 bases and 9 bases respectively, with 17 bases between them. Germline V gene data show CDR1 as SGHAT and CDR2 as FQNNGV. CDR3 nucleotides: TGTGCCGCCGGGCACCTGGCAGGTGAGCAGTTCTTC. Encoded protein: CAAGHLAGEQFF.

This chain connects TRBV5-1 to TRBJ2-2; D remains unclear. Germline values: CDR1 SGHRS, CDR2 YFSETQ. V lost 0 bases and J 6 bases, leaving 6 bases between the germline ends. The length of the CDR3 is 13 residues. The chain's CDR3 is CASSLVPSGELFF. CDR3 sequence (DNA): TGCGCCAGCAGCTTGGTCCCGTCCGGGGAGCTGTTTTTT.

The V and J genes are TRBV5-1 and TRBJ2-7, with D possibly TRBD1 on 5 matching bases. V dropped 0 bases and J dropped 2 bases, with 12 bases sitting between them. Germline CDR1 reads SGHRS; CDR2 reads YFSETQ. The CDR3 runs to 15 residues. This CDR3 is CASSLGGVGPYEQYF. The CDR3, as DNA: TGCGCCAGCAGCTTGGGTGGAGTGGGGCCCTACGAGCAGTACTTC.

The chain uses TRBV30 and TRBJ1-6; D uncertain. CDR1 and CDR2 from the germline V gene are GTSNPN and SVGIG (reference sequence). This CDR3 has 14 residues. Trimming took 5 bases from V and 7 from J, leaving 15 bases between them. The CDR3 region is CAWRRDFRNSPLHF. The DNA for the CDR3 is TGTGCCTGGCGGAGAGACTTCCGAAATTCACCCCTCCACTTT. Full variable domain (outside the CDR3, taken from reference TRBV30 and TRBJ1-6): SQTIHQWPATLVQPVGSPLSLECTVEGTSNPNLYWYRQAAGRGLQLLFYSVGIGQISSEVPQNLSASRPQDRQFILSSKKLLLSDSGFYLCAWRRDFRNSPLHFGNGTRLTVT.

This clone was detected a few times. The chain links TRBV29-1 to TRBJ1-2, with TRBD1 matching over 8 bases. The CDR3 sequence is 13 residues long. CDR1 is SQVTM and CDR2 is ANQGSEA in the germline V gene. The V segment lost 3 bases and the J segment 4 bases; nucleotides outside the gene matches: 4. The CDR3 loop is CSVDGTGGYGYTF. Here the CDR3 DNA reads TGCAGCGTTGACGGGACAGGAGGCTATGGCTACACCTTC.

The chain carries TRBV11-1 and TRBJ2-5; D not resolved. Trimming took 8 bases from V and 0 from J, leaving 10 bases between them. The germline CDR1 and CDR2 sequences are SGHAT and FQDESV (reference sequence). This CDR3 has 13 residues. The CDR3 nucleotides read TGTGCCAGCGGTGGCAGGAACCAAGAGACCCAGTACTTC. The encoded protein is CASGGRNQETQYF.

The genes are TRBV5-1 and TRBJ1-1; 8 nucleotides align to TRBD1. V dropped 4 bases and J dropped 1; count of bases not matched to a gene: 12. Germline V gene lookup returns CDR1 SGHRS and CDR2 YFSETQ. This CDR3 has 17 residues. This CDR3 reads CASSPGDRGWGNTEAFF. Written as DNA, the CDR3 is TGCGCCAGCAGCCCTGGAGACAGGGGCTGGGGGAACACTGAAGCTTTCTTT.

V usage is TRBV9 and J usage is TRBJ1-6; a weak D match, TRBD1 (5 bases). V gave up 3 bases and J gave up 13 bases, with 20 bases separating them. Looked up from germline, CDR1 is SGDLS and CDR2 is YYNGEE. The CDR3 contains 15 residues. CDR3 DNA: TGTGCCAGCAGCGCCGGGGCAACGGAAAGGGCGCCCCTCCACTTT. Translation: CASSAGATERAPLHF.

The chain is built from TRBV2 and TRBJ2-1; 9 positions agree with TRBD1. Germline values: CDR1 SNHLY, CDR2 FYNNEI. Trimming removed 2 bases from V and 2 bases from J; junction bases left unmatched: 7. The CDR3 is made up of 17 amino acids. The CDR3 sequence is CASSENPTGGAYNEQFF. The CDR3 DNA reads TGTGCCAGCAGTGAAAACCCGACAGGGGGAGCCTACAATGAGCAGTTCTTC. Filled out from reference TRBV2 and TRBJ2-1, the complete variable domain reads EPEVTQTPSHQVTQMGQEVILRCVPISNHLYFYWYRQILGQKVEFLVSFYNNEISEKSEIFDDQFSVERPDGSNFTLKIRSTKLEDSAMYFCASSENPTGGAYNEQFFGPGTRLTVL.

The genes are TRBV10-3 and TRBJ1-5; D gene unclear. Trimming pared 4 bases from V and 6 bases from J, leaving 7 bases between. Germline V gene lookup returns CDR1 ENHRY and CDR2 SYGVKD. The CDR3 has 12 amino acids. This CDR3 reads CAISGWAQPQHF. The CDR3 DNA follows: TGTGCCATCAGTGGATGGGCTCAGCCCCAGCATTTT.

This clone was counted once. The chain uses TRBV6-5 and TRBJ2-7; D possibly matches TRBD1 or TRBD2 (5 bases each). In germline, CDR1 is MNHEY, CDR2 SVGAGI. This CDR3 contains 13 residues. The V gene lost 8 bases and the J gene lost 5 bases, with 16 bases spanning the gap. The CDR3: CASAGTLLDEQYV. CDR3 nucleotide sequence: TGTGCCAGCGCCGGGACCCTATTGGACGAGCAGTACGTC.

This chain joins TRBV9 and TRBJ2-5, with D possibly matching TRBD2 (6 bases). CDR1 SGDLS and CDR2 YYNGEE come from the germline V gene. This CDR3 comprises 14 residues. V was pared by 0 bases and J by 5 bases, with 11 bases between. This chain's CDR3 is CASSVEWGGETQYF. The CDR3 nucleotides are TGTGCCAGCAGCGTAGAATGGGGAGGCGAGACCCAGTACTTC.

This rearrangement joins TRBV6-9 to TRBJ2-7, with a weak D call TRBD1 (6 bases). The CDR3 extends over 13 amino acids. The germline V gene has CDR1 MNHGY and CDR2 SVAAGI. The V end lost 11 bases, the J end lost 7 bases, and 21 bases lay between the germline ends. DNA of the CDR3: TGTGCCGGACCTCCGGGACAACTACCAGAGCAGTACTTC. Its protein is CAGPPGQLPEQYF.